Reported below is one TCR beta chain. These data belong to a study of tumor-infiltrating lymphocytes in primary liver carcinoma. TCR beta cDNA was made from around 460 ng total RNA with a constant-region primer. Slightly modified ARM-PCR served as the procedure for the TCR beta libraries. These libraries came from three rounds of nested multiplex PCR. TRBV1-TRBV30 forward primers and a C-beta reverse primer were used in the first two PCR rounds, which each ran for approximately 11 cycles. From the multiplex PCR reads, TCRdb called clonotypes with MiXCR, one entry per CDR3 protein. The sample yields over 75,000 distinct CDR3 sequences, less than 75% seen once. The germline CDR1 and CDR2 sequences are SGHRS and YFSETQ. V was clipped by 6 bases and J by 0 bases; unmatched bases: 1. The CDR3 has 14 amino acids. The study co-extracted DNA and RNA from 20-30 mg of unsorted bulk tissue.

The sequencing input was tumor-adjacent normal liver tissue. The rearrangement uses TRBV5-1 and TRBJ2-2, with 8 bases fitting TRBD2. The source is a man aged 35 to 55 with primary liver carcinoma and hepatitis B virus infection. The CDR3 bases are TGCGCCAGCAAGACTAGCGCGAACACCGGGGAGCTGTTTTTT. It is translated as CASKTSANTGELFF.